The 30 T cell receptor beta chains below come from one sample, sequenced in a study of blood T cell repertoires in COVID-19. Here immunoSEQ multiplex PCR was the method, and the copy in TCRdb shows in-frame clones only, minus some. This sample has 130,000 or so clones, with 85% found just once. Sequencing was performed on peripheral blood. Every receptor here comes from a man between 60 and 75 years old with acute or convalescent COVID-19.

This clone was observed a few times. CDR3 bases: TGCAGCGTTCCGGGACTAGAGGCCGGGGAGCTGTTTTTT. Translated: CSVPGLEAGELFF. V and J are TRBV29-1 and TRBJ2-2, with 8 bases fitting TRBD2. CDR1 SQVTM and CDR2 ANQGSEA come from the germline V gene. V dropped 5 bases and J dropped 6; count of bases not matched to a gene: 5. The CDR3 runs to 13 residues.

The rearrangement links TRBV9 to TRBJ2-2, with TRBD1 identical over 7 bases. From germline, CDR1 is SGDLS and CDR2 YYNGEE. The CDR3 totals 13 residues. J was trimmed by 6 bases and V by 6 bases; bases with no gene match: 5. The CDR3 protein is CASTLTGPGELFF. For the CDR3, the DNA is TGTGCCAGCACCCTGACAGGGCCCGGGGAGCTGTTTTTT.

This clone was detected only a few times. The CDR3 nucleotides are TGCGCCAGCATCCGAGACAGGCCCCCCGGGGAGCTGTTTTTT. Its protein is CASIRDRPPGELFF. The gene calls are TRBV10-1 and TRBJ2-2; perhaps TRBD1 as D (6 bases). The CDR3 has 14 amino acids. The V gene's germline CDR1 is WNHNN and CDR2 SYGVQD (reference sequence). V was clipped by 7 bases and J by 6 bases, with 15 bases between them.

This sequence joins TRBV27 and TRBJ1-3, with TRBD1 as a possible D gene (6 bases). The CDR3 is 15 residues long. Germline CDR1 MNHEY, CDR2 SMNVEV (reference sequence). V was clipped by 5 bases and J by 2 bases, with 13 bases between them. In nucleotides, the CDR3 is TGTGCCAGCAGTCTCGCGACAGGTGCTGGAAACACCATATATTTT. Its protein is CASSLATGAGNTIYF.

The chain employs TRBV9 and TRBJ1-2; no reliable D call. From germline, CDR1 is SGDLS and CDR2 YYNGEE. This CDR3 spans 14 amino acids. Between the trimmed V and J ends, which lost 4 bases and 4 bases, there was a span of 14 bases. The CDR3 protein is CASSLSPGSYGYTF. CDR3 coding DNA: TGTGCCAGCAGCCTTAGTCCAGGTAGCTATGGCTACACCTTC.

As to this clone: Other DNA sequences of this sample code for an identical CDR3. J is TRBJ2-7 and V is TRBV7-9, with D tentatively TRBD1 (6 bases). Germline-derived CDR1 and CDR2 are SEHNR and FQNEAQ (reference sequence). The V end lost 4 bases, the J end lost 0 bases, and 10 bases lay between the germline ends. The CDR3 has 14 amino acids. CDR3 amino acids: CASSSGQSSYEQYF. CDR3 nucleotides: TGTGCCAGCAGCTCGGGACAATCCTCCTACGAGCAGTACTTC. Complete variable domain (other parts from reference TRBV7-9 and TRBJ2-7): DTGVSQNPRHKITKRGQNVTFRCDPISEHNRLYWYRQTLGQGPEFLTYFQNEAQLEKSRLLSDRFSAERPKGSFSTLEIQRTEQGDSAMYLCASSSGQSSYEQYFGPGTRLTVT.

CDR3 sequence reads: CASSPLGGATDTQYF. The CDR3 DNA is TGTGCCAGCAGTCCCCTGGGGGGAGCCACAGATACGCAGTATTTT. The chain joins TRBV27 to TRBJ2-3; possible D gene TRBD2, 6 bases. Germline values: CDR1 MNHEY, CDR2 SMNVEV (reference sequence). Trimming removed 5 bases from V and 2 bases from J, with 14 bases in between. This CDR3 has 15 residues.

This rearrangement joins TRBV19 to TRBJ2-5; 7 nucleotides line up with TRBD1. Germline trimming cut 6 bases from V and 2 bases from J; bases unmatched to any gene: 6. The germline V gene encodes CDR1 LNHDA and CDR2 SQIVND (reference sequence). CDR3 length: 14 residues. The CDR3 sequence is CASSVTGAQETQYF. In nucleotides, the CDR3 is TGTGCCAGTAGCGTAACAGGGGCTCAAGAGACCCAGTACTTC.

CDR3 in amino acids: CASSLVGLAGGLEQFF. Written as DNA, the CDR3 is TGTGCCAGCAGCTTAGTAGGCCTAGCGGGAGGGCTCGAGCAGTTCTTC. This chain links TRBV11-2 with TRBJ2-1; 12 positions match TRBD2. Unmatched junction bases numbered 8, after V lost 1 base and J lost 10 bases. The CDR3 contains 16 residues. The germline gives CDR1 SGHAT, CDR2 FQNNGV. Full variable domain (remainder filled in from reference TRBV11-2 and TRBJ2-1): EAGVAQSPRYKIIEKRQSVAFWCNPISGHATLYWYQQILGQGPKLLIQFQNNGVVDDSQLPKDRFSAERLKGVDSTLKIQPAKLEDSAVYLCASSLVGLAGGLEQFFGPGTRLTVL.

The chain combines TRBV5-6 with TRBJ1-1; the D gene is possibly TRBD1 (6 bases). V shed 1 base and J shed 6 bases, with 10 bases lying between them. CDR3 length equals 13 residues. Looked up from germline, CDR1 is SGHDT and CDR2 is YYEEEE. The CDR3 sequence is CASSLRGGAEAFF. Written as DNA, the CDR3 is TGTGCCAGCAGCTTGAGGGGGGGCGCTGAAGCTTTCTTT. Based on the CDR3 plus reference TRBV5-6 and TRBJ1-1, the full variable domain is DAGVTQSPTHLIKTRGQQVTLRCSPKSGHDTVSWYQQALGQGPQFIFQYYEEEERQRGNFPDRFSGHQFPNYSSELNVNALLLGDSALYLCASSLRGGAEAFFGQGTRLTVV.

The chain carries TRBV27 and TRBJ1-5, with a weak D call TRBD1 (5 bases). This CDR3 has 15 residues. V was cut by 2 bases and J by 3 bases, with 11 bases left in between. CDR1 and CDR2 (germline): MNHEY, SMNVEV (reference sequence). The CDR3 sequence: CASSLGAVPNQPQHF. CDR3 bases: TGTGCCAGCAGTTTAGGGGCAGTCCCCAATCAGCCCCAGCATTTT.

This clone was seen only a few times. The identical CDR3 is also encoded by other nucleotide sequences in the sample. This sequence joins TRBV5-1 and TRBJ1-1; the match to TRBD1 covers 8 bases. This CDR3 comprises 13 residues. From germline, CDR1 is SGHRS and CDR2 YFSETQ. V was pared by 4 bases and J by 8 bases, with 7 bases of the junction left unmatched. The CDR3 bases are TGCGCCAGCAGCCTTGGACAGGGAGCCGAAGCTTTCTTT. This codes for CASSLGQGAEAFF.

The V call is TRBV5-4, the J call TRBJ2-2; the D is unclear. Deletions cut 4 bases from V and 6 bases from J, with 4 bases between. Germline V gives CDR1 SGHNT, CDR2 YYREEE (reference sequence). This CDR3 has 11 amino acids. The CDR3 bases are TGTGCCAGCAGCGAGTCCGGGGAGCTGTTTTTT. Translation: CASSESGELFF.

The CDR3 DNA reads as TGTGCCAGCAGTCAGGGACAGGCGTCTTACGAGCAGTACTTC. It translates to CASSQGQASYEQYF. This chain uses TRBV9 with TRBJ2-7; 8 bases are a match to TRBD1. Trimming cost V 5 bases and J 4 bases; bases outside gene matches: 8. The CDR3 has 14 residues. CDR1 is SGDLS and CDR2 is YYNGEE in the germline V gene.

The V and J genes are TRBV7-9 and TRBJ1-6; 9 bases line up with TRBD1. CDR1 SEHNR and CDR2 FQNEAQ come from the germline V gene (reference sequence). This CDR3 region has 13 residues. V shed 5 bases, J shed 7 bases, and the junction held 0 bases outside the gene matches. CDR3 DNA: TGTGCCAGCAGCGGACAGGGGAATTCACCCCTCCACTTT. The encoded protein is CASSGQGNSPLHF.

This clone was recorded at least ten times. CDR3 sequence reads: CASSGDSSYEQYF. The CDR3 DNA is TGTGCCAGCAGCGGGGACTCATCCTACGAGCAGTACTTC. The chain joins TRBV9 to TRBJ2-7, with TRBD2 as a possible D gene (6 bases). This CDR3 spans 13 amino acids. Deletions cut 3 bases from V and 1 base from J, with 8 bases between. From germline, CDR1 is SGDLS and CDR2 YYNGEE.

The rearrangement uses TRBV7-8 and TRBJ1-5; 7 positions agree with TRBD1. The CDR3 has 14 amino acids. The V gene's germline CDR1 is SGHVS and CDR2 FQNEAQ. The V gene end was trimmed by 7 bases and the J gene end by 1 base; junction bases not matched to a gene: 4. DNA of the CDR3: TGTGCCAGCACCCTGACAGGGAGCAATCAGCCCCAGCATTTT. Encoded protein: CASTLTGSNQPQHF.

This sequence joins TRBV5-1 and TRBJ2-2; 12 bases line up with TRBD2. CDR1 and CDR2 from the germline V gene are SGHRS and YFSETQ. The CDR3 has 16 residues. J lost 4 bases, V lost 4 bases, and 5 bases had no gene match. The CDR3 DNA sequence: TGCGCCAGCAGCCAACTAGCGGGGGGAACCACCGGGGAGCTGTTTTTT. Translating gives CASSQLAGGTTGELFF.

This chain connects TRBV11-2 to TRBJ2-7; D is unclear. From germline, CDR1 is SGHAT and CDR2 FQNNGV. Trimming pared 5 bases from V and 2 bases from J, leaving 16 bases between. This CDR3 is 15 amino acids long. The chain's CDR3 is CASSPLSDSTYEQYF. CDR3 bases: TGTGCCAGCAGCCCCCTAAGTGATTCCACCTACGAGCAGTACTTC.

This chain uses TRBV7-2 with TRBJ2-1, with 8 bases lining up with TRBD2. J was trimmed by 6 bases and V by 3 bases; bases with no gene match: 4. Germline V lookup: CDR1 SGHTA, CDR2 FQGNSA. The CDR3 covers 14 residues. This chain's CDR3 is CASSFGTSSNEQFF. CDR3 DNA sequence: TGTGCCAGCAGCTTCGGGACTAGTAGCAATGAGCAGTTCTTC.

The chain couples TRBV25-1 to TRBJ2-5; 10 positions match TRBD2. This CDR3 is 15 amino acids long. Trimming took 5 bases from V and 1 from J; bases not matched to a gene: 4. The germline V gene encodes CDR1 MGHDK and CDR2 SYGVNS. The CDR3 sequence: CASSLLAGAQETQYF. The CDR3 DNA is TGTGCCAGCAGTCTCCTAGCGGGAGCCCAAGAGACCCAGTACTTC.

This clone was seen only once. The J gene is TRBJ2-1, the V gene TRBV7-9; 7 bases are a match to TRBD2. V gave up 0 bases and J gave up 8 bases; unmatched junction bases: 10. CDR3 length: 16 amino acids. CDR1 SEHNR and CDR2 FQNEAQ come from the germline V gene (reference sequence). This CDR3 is CASSLALPRGGDEQFF. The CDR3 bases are TGTGCCAGCAGCTTAGCGCTACCACGTGGGGGGGATGAGCAGTTCTTC.

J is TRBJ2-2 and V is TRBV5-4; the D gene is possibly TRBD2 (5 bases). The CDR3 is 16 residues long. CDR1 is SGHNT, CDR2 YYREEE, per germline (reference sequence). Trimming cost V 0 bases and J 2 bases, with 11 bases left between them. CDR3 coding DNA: TGTGCCAGCAGCTTGGCGATGAGGGATAACACCGGGGAGCTGTTTTTT. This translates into CASSLAMRDNTGELFF. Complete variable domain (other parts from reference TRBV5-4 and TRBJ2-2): ETGVTQSPTHLIKTRGQQVTLRCSSQSGHNTVSWYQQALGQGPQFIFQYYREEENGRGNFPPRFSGLQFPNYSSELNVNALELDDSALYLCASSLAMRDNTGELFFGEGSRLTVL.

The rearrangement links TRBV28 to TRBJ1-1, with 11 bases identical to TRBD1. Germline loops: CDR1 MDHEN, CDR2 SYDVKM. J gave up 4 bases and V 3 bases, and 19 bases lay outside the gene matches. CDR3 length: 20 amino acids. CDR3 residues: CASSFPVGEGQGAWGTEAFF. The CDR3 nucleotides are TGTGCCAGCAGTTTTCCAGTTGGGGAAGGACAGGGGGCGTGGGGCACTGAAGCTTTCTTT.

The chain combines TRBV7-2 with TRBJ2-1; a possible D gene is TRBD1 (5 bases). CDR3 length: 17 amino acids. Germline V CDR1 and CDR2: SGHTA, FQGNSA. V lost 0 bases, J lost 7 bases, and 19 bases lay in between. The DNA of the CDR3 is TGTGCCAGCAGCTTAGCTCTTCGGCTAGGGGATGGGAATGAGCAGTTCTTC. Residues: CASSLALRLGDGNEQFF. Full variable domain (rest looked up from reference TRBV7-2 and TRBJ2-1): GAGVSQSPSNKVTEKGKDVELRCDPISGHTALYWYRQSLGQGLEFLIYFQGNSAPDKSGLPSDRFSAERTGGSVSTLTIQRTQQEDSAVYLCASSLALRLGDGNEQFFGPGTRLTVL.

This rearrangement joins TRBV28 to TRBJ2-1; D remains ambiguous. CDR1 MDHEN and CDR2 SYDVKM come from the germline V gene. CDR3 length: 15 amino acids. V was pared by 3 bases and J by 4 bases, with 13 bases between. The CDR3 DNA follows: TGTGCCAGCAGTTTTTCGCCCCCACATTACAATGAGCAGTTCTTC. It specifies CASSFSPPHYNEQFF.

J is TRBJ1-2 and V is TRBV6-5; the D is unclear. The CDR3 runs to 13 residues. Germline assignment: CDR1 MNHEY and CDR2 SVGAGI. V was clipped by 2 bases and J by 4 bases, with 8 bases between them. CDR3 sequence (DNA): TGTGCCAGCAGTTACGGGCATTCCTATGGCTACACCTTC. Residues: CASSYGHSYGYTF.

The CDR3 protein is CASSRSGANVLTF. The CDR3 DNA reads TGTGCCAGCAGTCGCTCTGGGGCCAACGTCCTGACTTTC. The chain joins TRBV6-4 to TRBJ2-6; D is unresolved. This CDR3 region has 13 residues. The V end was cut by 5 bases, the J end by 0 bases, with 2 bases between. Germline V gene sequence: CDR1 MRHNA, CDR2 SNTAGT.

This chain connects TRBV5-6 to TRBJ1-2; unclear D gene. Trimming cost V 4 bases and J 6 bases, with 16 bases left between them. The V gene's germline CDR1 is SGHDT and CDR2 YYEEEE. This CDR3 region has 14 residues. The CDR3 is CASSLGVVTHGYTF. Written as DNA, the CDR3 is TGTGCCAGCAGCCTCGGGGTGGTGACTCATGGCTACACCTTC.

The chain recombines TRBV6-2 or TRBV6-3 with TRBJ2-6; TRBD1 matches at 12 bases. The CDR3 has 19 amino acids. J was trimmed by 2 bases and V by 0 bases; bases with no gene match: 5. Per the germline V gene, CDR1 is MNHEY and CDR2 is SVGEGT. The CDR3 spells CASSYSIGTGGTGANVLTF. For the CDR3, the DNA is TGTGCCAGCAGTTACTCGATCGGGACAGGGGGCACTGGGGCCAACGTCCTGACTTTC.